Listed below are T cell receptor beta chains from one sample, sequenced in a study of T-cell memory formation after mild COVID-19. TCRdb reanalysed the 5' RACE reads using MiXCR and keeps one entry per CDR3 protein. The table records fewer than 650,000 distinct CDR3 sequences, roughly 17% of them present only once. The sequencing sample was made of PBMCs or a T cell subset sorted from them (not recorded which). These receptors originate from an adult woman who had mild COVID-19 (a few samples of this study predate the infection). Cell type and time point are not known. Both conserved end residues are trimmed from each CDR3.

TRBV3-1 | ASSETSGRPNEQF
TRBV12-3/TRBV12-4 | ASSLTGRGYT
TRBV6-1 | ASRTGGAGTGELF
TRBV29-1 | SVDPGAVEQF
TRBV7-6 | ASSLAMRPYEQY
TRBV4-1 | ASSQVASGDYEQY
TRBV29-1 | SVPGSGREQF
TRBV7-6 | ASSYRLAGGQETQY
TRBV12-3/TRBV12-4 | ASTQVGRKLTDTQY
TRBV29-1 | SVEGTGGDTEAF
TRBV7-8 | ASTLWGNEQY
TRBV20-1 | SARPRAHYNEQF
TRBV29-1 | GGLDPEAF
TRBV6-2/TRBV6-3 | ASSRRTGERGAGRY
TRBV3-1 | ASSQAWPGSPGELF
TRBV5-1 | ASSLDRAVNEKLF
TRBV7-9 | ASSTTIYEQY